This T cell receptor (beta chain) was sequenced in a study of beta chain features in type 1 diabetes. A few counts support this clone. Its antigen remains unknown. Study observations and caveats: TCRB CDR3s were moderately but significantly shorter in Type 1 diabetes patients in all four CD4+ subsets. Any role of HLA type in TCRB rearrangement remained unresolved here.

The whole isolated RNA underwent reverse transcription, so sequencing captured expressed TCRB transcripts. TCRdb keeps only in-frame clones here, not all; method: immunoSEQ multiplex PCR. The table records around 600,000 clones, around 12% of them present only once. The CDR3 contains 14 residues. With 0 bases removed from V and 4 bases from J, the gap between germline ends came to 12 bases. From germline, CDR1 is SQVTM and CDR2 ANQGSEA. The sample was naive CD4+ T cells from blood. This sequence originates from a young man with type 1 diabetes. The rearrangement joins TRBV29-1 to TRBJ1-2; D not resolved. CDR3 in amino acids: CSVEDWVEVYGYTF. DNA for the CDR3: TGCAGCGTTGAAGACTGGGTGGAGGTCTATGGCTACACCTTC.